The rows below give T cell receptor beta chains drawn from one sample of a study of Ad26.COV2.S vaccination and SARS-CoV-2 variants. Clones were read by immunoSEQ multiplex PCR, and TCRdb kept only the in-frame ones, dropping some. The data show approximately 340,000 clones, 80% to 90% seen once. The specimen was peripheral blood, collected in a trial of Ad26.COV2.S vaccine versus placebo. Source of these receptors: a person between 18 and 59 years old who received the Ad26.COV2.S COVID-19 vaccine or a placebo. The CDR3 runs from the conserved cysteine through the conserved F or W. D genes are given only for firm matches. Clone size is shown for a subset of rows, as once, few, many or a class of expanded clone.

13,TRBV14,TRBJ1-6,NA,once,TGTGCCAGCAGCTCGGACCTACGTTCACCCCTCCACTTT,CASSSDLRSPLHF
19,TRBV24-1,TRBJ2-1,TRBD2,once,TGTGCCACCAGTGATTCGGGACTAGCGGGAGCGGGACCCTACAATGAGCAGTTCTTC,CATSDSGLAGAGPYNEQFF
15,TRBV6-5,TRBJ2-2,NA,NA,TGTGCCAGCGCAACGAGTCTCGGCACCACCGGGGAGCTGTTTTTT,CASATSLGTTGELFF
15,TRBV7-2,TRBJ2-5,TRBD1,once,TGTGCCAGCAGCCCCCCCGGGACAGGGTTAAAGACCCAGTACTTC,CASSPPGTGLKTQYF
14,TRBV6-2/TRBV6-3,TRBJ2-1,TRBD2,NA,TGTGCCAGCAGTTCTGCGGGAGGTGTCAATGAGCAGTTCTTC,CASSSAGGVNEQFF
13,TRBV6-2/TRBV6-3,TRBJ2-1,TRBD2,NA,TGTGCCAGCAGTGTCGGACTAGCGGACGAGCAGTTCTTC,CASSVGLADEQFF
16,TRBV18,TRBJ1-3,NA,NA,TGTGCCAGCTCACCGGGCGGAGGGGTCGGTGGAAACACCATATATTTT,CASSPGGGVGGNTIYF
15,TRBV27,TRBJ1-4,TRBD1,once,TGTGCCAGCAGTTTATTGCAGGGGGCGGGGGAAAAACTGTTTTTT,CASSLLQGAGEKLFF
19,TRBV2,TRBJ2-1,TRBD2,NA,TGTGCCAGCAGTGTTGTTTATTCGCGGGAGGGCTACGTCTACAATGAGCAGTTCTTC,CASSVVYSREGYVYNEQFF
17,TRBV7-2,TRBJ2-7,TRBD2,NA,TGTGCCAGCAGCTTCAAAAGTGTAGCGGGCACCCCCTACGAGCAGTACTTC,CASSFKSVAGTPYEQYF
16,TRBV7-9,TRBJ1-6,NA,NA,TGTGCCAGCAGCTTTTACCGGAGCAGGTCCCCTTCACCCCTCCACTTT,CASSFYRSRSPSPLHF
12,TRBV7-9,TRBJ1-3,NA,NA,TGTGCCAGCAGTCGACAGGGAAACACCATATATTTT,CASSRQGNTIYF
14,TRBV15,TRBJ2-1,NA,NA,TGTGCCACCAGCAGTAGGCGTCAGGGGTATGAGCAGTTCTTC,CATSSRRQGYEQFF
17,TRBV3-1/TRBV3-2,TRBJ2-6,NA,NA,TGTGCCAGCAGCCCAACAAGGGGGGCCTCTGGGGCCAACGTCCTGACTTTC,CASSPTRGASGANVLTF
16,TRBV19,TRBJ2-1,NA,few,TGTGCCAGTAGTACCCCAATTGGGGGATCCTACAATGAGCAGTTCTTC,CASSTPIGGSYNEQFF
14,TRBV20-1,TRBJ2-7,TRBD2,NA,TGCAGTGCTAGTAAAATAGCGGGGGCCTACGAGCAGTACTTC,CSASKIAGAYEQYF
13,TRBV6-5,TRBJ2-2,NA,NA,TGTGCCAGCAGTTATCCCGATTGGAAGGAGCTGTTTTTT,CASSYPDWKELFF
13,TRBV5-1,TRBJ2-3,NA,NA,TGCGCCAGCAGCCAACTCCCCACAGATACGCAGTATTTT,CASSQLPTDTQYF
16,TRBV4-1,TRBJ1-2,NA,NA,TGCGCCAGCAGCCAGGATCCCGGACGGCCGGGGGTTGGCTACACCTTC,CASSQDPGRPGVGYTF
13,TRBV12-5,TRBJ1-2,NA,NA,TGTGCTAGTGGCCCCGGCGGAAACTATGGCTACACCTTC,CASGPGGNYGYTF
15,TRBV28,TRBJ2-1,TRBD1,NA,TGTGCCAGCAGTAATTCCGGGACAGGGTTGGTTGAGCAGTTCTTC,CASSNSGTGLVEQFF
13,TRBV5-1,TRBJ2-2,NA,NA,TGCGCCAGCAGCTTCCAAGGTCCCGGGGAGCTGTTTTTT,CASSFQGPGELFF
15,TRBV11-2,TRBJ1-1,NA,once,TGTGCCAGCAGCCCCAGCGGGACTGACAAGTCTGAAGCTTTCTTT,CASSPSGTDKSEAFF
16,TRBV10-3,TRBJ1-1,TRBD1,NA,TGTGCCATCGCCCCCGGGACAGGAGGGATGAACACTGAAGCTTTCTTT,CAIAPGTGGMNTEAFF
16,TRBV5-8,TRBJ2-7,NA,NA,TGTGCCAGCAGCTTGGCCCGGGCAGCCCTACCCTACGAGCAGTACTTC,CASSLARAALPYEQYF
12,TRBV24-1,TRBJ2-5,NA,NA,TGTGCCACCAGTGGTAACGGAGAGACCCAGTACTTC,CATSGNGETQYF
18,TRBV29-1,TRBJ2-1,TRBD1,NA,TGCAGCGTTGGATCTGGGACAGGGAGCCTTATTAACTACAATGAGCAGTTCTTC,CSVGSGTGSLINYNEQFF
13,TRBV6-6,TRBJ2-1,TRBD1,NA,TGTGCCAGCAGTCTACAAGGGGGCTATGAGCAGTTCTTC,CASSLQGGYEQFF
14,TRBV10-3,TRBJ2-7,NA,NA,TGTGCCATCAGTGAGGTGGACATCTCCTACGAGCAGTACTTC,CAISEVDISYEQYF
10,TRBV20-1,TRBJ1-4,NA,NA,TGCAGTGTGGGTTATGAAAAACTGTTTTTT,CSVGYEKLFF
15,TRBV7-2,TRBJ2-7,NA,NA,TGTGCCAGCAGCTTGAGTGGGGCTAGCATTCAAGAGCAGTACTTC,CASSLSGASIQEQYF
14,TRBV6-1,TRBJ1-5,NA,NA,TGTGCCAGCAGTGAAGCGAGGGTATCCCAGCCCCAGCATTTT,CASSEARVSQPQHF
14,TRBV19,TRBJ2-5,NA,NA,TGTGCCAGTAGTATCGGACAGTCTATTAAGACCCAGTACTTC,CASSIGQSIKTQYF
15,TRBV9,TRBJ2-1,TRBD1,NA,TGTGCCAGCAGCCCACAGGGGAAAGACTACAATGAGCAGTTCTTC,CASSPQGKDYNEQFF
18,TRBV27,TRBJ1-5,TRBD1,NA,TGTGCCAGCAGTCATCGACAGGGGTCCATCGATAGCAATCAGCCCCAGCATTTT,CASSHRQGSIDSNQPQHF
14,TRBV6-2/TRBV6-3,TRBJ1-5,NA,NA,TGTGCCAGCAGTAGAGGTGGCAGCAATCAGCCCCAGCATTTT,CASSRGGSNQPQHF
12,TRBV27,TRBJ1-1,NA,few,TGTGCCAGCAGTTTAAGGGGGACTGAAGCTTTCTTT,CASSLRGTEAFF
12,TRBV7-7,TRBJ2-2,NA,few,TGTGCCAGCAGCTTAGGGGACGGGGAGCTGTTTTTT,CASSLGDGELFF
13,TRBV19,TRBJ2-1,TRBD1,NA,TGTGCCAGTAGTATACTGGACAGGGGTGAGCAGTTCTTC,CASSILDRGEQFF
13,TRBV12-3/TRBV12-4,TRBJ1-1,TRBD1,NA,TGTGCCAGCAGTTGGGACAGAGACACTGAAGCTTTCTTT,CASSWDRDTEAFF
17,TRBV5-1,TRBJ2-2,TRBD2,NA,TGCGCCAGCAGCTTGTTTCTAGCGGGAGGGCCTTCCGGGGAGCTGTTTTTT,CASSLFLAGGPSGELFF
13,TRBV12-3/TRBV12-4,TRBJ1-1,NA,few,TGTGCCAGCAGTCCCCGGGGGGAAACTGAAGCTTTCTTT,CASSPRGETEAFF
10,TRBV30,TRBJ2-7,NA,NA,TGTGCCTGGAGTGACTACGAGCAGTACTTC,CAWSDYEQYF
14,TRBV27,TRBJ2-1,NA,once,TGTGCCAGCAGTTCGGACGGTTCCTACAATGAGCAGTTCTTC,CASSSDGSYNEQFF
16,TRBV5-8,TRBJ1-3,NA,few,TGTGCCAGCAGCTTAAGACAGCCCGGCTCTGGAAACACCATATATTTT,CASSLRQPGSGNTIYF
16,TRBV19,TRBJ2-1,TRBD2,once,TGTGCCAGTAGTGGGGTGACTAGCGGGAGGAATCATGAGCAGTTCTTC,CASSGVTSGRNHEQFF
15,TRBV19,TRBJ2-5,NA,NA,TGTGCCAGTAGTCCTCTTGCGCAGTACCAAGAGACCCAGTACTTC,CASSPLAQYQETQYF
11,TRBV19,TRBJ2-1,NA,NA,TGTGCCAGTAGTGTTTACAATGAGCAGTTCTTC,CASSVYNEQFF
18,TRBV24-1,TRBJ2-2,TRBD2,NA,TGTGCCACCAGTGATTCATCCCCCGGGACTAGGAACACCGGGGAGCTGTTTTTT,CATSDSSPGTRNTGELFF
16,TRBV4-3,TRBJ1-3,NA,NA,TGCGCCAGCAGCCAAGATCGGGTCTCCTCTGGAAACACCATATATTTT,CASSQDRVSSGNTIYF
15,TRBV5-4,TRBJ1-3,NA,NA,TGTGCCAGCAGCCTCAGGCGGGAGGCCGGGAACACCATATATTTT,CASSLRREAGNTIYF
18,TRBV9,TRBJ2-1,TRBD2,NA,TGTGCCAGCAGCGTAGCGTTCGCGGGAGGAGGTCCTGGGGGTGAGCAGTTCTTC,CASSVAFAGGGPGGEQFF
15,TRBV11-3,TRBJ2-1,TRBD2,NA,TGTGCCAGCAGCACCGGGACTAGCTCCTACAATGAGCAGTTCTTC,CASSTGTSSYNEQFF
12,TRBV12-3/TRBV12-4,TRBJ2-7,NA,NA,TGTGCCAGCAGTTTGGCGAGGTACGAGCAGTACTTC,CASSLARYEQYF
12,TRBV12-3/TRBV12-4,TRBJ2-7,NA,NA,TGTGCCAGCAGTTTCGACAGCGCCGCAGGGTACTTC,CASSFDSAAGYF